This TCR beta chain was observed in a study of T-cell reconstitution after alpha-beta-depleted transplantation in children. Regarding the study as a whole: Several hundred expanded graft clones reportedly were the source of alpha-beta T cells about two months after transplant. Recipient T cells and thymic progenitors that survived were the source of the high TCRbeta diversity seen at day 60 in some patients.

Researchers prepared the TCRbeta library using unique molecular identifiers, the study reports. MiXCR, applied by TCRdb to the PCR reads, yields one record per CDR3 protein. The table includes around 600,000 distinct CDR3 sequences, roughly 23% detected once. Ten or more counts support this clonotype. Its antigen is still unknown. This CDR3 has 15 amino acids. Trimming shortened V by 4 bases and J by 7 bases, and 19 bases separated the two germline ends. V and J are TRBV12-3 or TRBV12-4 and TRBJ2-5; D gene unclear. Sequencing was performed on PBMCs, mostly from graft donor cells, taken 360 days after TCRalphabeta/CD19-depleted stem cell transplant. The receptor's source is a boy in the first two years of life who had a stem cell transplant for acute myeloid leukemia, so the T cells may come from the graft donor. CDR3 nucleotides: TGTGCCAGCAGTTGGCACCCGGCAGCAACGGGGACCCAGTACTTC. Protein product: CASSWHPAATGTQYF.